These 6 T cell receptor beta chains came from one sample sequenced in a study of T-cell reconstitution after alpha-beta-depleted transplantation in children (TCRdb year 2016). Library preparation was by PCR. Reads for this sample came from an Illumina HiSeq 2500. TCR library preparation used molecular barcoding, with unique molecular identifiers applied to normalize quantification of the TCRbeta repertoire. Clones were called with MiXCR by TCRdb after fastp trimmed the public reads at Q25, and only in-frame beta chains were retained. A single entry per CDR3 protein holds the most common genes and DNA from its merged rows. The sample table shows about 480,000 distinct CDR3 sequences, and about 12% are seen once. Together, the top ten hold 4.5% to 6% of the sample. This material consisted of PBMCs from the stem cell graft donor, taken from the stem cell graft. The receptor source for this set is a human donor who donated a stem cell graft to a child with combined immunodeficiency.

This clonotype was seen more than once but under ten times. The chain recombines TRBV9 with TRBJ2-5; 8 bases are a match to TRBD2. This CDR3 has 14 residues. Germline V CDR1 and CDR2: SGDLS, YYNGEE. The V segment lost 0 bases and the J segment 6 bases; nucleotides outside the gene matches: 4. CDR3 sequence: CASSVGSGRQTQYF. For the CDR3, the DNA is TGTGCCAGCAGCGTAGGAAGCGGGAGACAGACCCAGTACTTC.

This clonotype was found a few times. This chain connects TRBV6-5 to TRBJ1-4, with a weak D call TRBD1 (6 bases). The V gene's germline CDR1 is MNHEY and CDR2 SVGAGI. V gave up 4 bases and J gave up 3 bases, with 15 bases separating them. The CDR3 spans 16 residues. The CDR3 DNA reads TGTGCCAGCAGTTCTCGCCCCGGGACATCTAATGAAAAACTGTTTTTT. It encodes CASSSRPGTSNEKLFF.

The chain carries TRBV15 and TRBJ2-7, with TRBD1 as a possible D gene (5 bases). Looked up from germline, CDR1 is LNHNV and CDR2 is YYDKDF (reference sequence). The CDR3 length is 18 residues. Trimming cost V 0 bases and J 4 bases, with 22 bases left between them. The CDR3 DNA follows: TGTGCCACCAGCAGAGATAGGAGTTTCCAGGGTCCTCCTTACGAGCAGTACTTC. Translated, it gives CATSRDRSFQGPPYEQYF.

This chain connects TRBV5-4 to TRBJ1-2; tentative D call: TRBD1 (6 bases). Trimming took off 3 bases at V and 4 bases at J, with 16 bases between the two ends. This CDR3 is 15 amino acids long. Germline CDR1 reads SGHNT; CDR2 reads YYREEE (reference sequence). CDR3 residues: CASSSGQRAVYGYTF. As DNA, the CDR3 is TGTGCCAGCAGCTCCGGACAGCGGGCCGTCTATGGCTACACCTTC.

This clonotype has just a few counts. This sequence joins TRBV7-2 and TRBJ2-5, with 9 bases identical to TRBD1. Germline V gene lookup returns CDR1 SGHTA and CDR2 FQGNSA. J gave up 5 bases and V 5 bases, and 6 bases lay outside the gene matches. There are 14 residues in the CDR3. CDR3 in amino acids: CASSGTGSSETQYF. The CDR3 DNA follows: TGTGCCAGCAGCGGGACAGGGTCTAGCGAGACCCAGTACTTC.

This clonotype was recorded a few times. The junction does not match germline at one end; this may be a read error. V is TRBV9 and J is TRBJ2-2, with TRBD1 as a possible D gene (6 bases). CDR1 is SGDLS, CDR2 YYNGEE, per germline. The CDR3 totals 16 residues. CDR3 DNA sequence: TGTGCCAGCAGCGTAGGTGGGGGCCTATCCACCGCGGAGCTGTTTTTT. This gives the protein CASSVGGGLSTAELFF.